This record looks at one T cell receptor beta chain sequence and its context. This table comes from immunoSEQ multiplex PCR, and its TCRdb copy is limited to in-frame clones, with some not included. The sample has around 40,000 clones, about 86% seen once. Deletions cut 6 bases from V and 2 bases from J, with 10 bases between. This CDR3 has 13 amino acids. Germline loops: CDR1 MNHNS, CDR2 SASEGT. The data derive from a study of PD-L1 blockade in urothelial cancer. Study-level information: About 90% of the roughly 29 patients were men who had bladder-origin urothelial cancer.

V and J are TRBV6-1 and TRBJ1-2; D is perhaps TRBD1 (6 bases). The specimen was PBMCs, collected around atezolizumab (anti-PD-L1) treatment. This sequence was found in a man between 60 and 75 years old with urothelial cancer. CDR3 bases: TGTGCCAGCAGCAGAGACAGGAACTATGGCTACACCTTC. Translation gives CASSRDRNYGYTF.